These 19 T cell receptor beta chains were all obtained from the same sample, sequenced in a study of T-cell reconstitution after alpha-beta-depleted transplantation in children. Researchers prepared the TCRbeta library using unique molecular identifiers, the study reports. In TCRdb, the PCR reads were re-called with MiXCR into one record per CDR3 protein. The repertoire holds 600,000 or so distinct CDR3 sequences, with 23% as singletons. The specimen comprised PBMCs, mostly from graft donor cells, sampled 360 days after TCRalphabeta/CD19-depleted stem cell transplant. These TCRs come from a boy younger than two who had a stem cell transplant for acute myeloid leukemia, so the T cells may come from the graft donor.

The sample holds many counts of this clonotype. The chain employs TRBV6-2 or TRBV6-3 and TRBJ1-6; 8 bases are a match to TRBD1. Germline lookup yields CDR1 MNHEY and CDR2 SVGEGT. V shed 2 bases, J shed 5 bases, and the junction held 2 bases outside the gene matches. The CDR3 is 15 residues long. This chain's CDR3 is CASSYGQGNNSPLHF. As DNA, the CDR3 is TGTGCCAGCAGTTACGGACAGGGAAATAATTCACCCCTCCACTTT.

The rearrangement joins TRBV28 to TRBJ2-7; no firm D call. CDR1 and CDR2 from the germline V gene are MDHEN and SYDVKM. V lost 6 bases to trimming and J lost 0 bases, with 9 bases between them. The CDR3 loop spans 13 amino acids. The CDR3 nucleotides read TGTGCCAGCAGCCCCACCCCCTCCTACGAGCAGTACGTC. It yields the protein CASSPTPSYEQYV.

This clonotype was detected ten times or more. The chain carries TRBV20-1 and TRBJ1-1, with D unresolved. V was clipped by 0 bases and J by 3 bases, with 14 bases between them. Germline V gene sequence: CDR1 DFQATT, CDR2 SNEGSKA (reference sequence). The CDR3 covers 15 residues. The CDR3 DNA follows: TGCAGTGCTAGAGATCTTAAAGGTCCCGACACTGAAGCTTTCTTT. This gives the protein CSARDLKGPDTEAFF.

The count of this clonotype is one. V is TRBV12-3 or TRBV12-4 and J is TRBJ2-3; TRBD2 is a possible D gene (5 bases). Trimming pared 3 bases from V and 1 base from J, leaving 11 bases between. The CDR3 runs to 15 residues. The CDR3 nucleotides are TGTGCCAGCAGTTTCTTCATTAGCGGCACAGATACGCAGTATTTT. Encoded protein: CASSFFISGTDTQYF.

At least ten counts were recorded for this clonotype. The chain couples TRBV5-1 to TRBJ2-3; D remains unclear. Trimming removed 4 bases at V and 6 bases at J, with 21 bases between. This CDR3 spans 16 amino acids. The germline V gene has CDR1 SGHRS and CDR2 YFSETQ. The CDR3 region has the DNA TGCGCCAGCAGCCCGACGAACGATAATAGGTGGGATACGCAGTATTTT. Translated, it gives CASSPTNDNRWDTQYF.

J is TRBJ2-3 and V is TRBV5-4; TRBD2 aligns across 9 bases. Germline values: CDR1 SGHNT, CDR2 YYREEE (reference sequence). This CDR3 contains 16 residues. V lost 4 bases, J lost 6 bases, and 12 bases stayed unmatched. The CDR3 coding sequence is TGTGCCAGCAGCCTCCATGGCGGGGGGGCGGGGGATACGCAGTATTTT. It yields the protein CASSLHGGGAGDTQYF.

Ten or more counts support this clonotype. The chain carries TRBV20-1 and TRBJ2-3; 10 bases match TRBD2. Germline CDR1 and CDR2: DFQATT and SNEGSKA (reference sequence). CDR3 length: 13 amino acids. Trimming at V came to 6 bases and at J to 3 bases, leaving 3 bases not matched to a gene. The CDR3 protein is CSAELAGTDTQYF. CDR3 in DNA: TGCAGTGCAGAACTAGCGGGGACAGATACGCAGTATTTT.

This clonotype has a handful of counts. The CDR3 nucleotides read TGTGCCAGCAGTTTCTCGGGCTCCTTGCAGGGGGGTGAGCAGTTCTTC. Protein: CASSFSGSLQGGEQFF. The chain combines TRBV28 with TRBJ2-1; D is perhaps TRBD1 (7 bases). CDR3 length equals 16 residues. Germline V gene sequence: CDR1 MDHEN, CDR2 SYDVKM. Trimming took 3 bases from V and 9 from J, leaving 21 bases between them.

This chain connects TRBV5-6 to TRBJ2-7, with D possibly being TRBD2 (5 bases). The germline V and J ends were trimmed by 3 bases and 3 bases, with 10 bases remaining between them. CDR1 is SGHDT, CDR2 YYEEEE, per germline. The CDR3 has 13 amino acids. CDR3 in DNA: TGTGCCAGCAGCTCGGCCGGGATCTACGAGCAGTACGTC. The encoded protein is CASSSAGIYEQYV.

This clonotype was observed a few times. The chain carries TRBV4-3 and TRBJ2-2; D possibly corresponds to TRBD2 (5 bases). In germline, CDR1 is LGHNA, CDR2 YSLEER. V lost 1 base to trimming and J lost 7 bases, with 10 bases between them. The CDR3 is 14 amino acids. CDR3 region: CASSQGGRLGELFF. CDR3 DNA: TGCGCCAGCAGCCAAGGAGGGCGGCTCGGGGAGCTGTTTTTT.

At least ten counts were recorded for this clonotype. The CDR3 reads CSVYSRQKNYEQYF. The CDR3 nucleotides read TGCAGCGTTTACTCCCGGCAGAAAAACTACGAGCAGTACTTC. The genes are TRBV29-1 and TRBJ2-7; D unclear. This CDR3 comprises 14 residues. The V gene's germline CDR1 is SQVTM and CDR2 ANQGSEA. Trimming pared 5 bases from V and 3 bases from J, leaving 17 bases between.

In its sample, this clonotype was seen a few times. The chain recombines TRBV5-1 with TRBJ2-2; D unclear. CDR1 SGHRS and CDR2 YFSETQ come from the germline V gene. V lost 2 bases and J 5 bases, leaving 10 bases between the germline ends. CDR3 length: 14 residues. The CDR3 region is CASSFRLQTGELFF. The CDR3 nucleotides are TGCGCCAGCAGCTTTCGACTGCAAACCGGGGAGCTGTTTTTT.

Many counts were recorded for this clonotype. This sequence joins TRBV15 and TRBJ2-7; perhaps TRBD2 as D (5 bases). Between the trimmed V and J ends, which lost 3 bases and 4 bases, there was a span of 19 bases. This CDR3 is 16 amino acids long. Germline assignment: CDR1 LNHNV and CDR2 YYDKDF (reference sequence). As DNA, the CDR3 is TGTGCCACCAGCAGCCTGCAGGTTTTCGGAGGTTACGAGCAGTACTTC. Residues: CATSSLQVFGGYEQYF.

This clonotype was found many times. The rearrangement links TRBV12-3 or TRBV12-4 to TRBJ1-4; D not resolved. The CDR3 is 12 amino acids. V was clipped by 5 bases and J by 6 bases, with 7 bases between them. For the CDR3, the DNA is TGTGCCAGCAGTGGTCTCGATGAAAAACTGTTTTTT. Its translation is CASSGLDEKLFF.

This clonotype occurred a few times. This rearrangement joins TRBV4-2 to TRBJ2-6; no reliable D call. Germline V gene sequence: CDR1 LGHNA, CDR2 YNFKEQ. The CDR3 consists of 17 residues. The V and J ends lost 0 bases and 0 bases respectively, with 9 bases between them. The CDR3 loop reads CASSQESVPSGANVLTF. CDR3 in DNA: TGTGCCAGCAGCCAAGAGTCGGTGCCCTCTGGGGCCAACGTCCTGACTTTC.

In this sample, this clonotype turned up many times. The rearrangement uses TRBV20-1 and TRBJ2-7; D unresolved. Trimming stripped 6 bases from V and 7 bases from J, with 25 bases between. Germline V gene data show CDR1 as DFQATT and CDR2 as SNEGSKA (reference sequence). The CDR3 covers 15 residues. The CDR3 is CSALATSLPPEEQYF. In DNA form, the CDR3 reads TGCAGTGCATTGGCTACTTCTCTTCCCCCGGAGGAGCAGTACTTC.

To note about this clonotype: A read error may be the cause here, since a much bigger clone is one base away. V gene TRBV7-2 combines with J gene TRBJ2-1, with no clear D. CDR1 and CDR2 from the germline V gene are SGHTA and FQGNSA. V lost 1 base, J lost 9 bases, and 7 bases lay in between. The CDR3 is made up of 12 amino acids. In DNA, the CDR3 is TGTGCCAGCAGCTTAGTAAGGCCTGAGCAGTTCTTC. It specifies CASSLVRPEQFF.

The chain is built from TRBV15 and TRBJ2-7; 7 bases align to TRBD2. The CDR3 is made up of 16 amino acids. V shed 6 bases, J shed 7 bases, and the junction held 18 bases outside the gene matches. CDR1 is LNHNV and CDR2 is YYDKDF in the germline V gene (reference sequence). This CDR3 reads CATRATMGGRVGEQYV. CDR3 sequence (DNA): TGTGCCACCAGAGCCACCATGGGAGGGAGAGTGGGGGAGCAGTACGTC.

This clonotype was found a few times. J is TRBJ1-2 and V is TRBV12-3 or TRBV12-4, with D possibly matching TRBD1 (6 bases). This CDR3 spans 13 amino acids. Trimming removed 5 bases at V and 5 bases at J, with 12 bases between. The CDR3 here is CASSPARGYGYTF. CDR3 nucleotide sequence: TGTGCCAGCAGTCCTGCGAGGGGGTATGGCTACACCTTC.